This paragraph reports one T cell receptor beta chain. The authors' processing: Nucleated cell counts were estimated from reference gene primer amplification. Generated by immunoSEQ multiplex PCR, the TCRdb table keeps only in-frame clones and is missing some. From that table come the V and J calls and clone size; the DNA was used to work out D and trimming. The table includes 45,000 to 50,000 clones, over 70% detected once. This specimen belongs to a study of blood T cell repertoires in COVID-19. The wider study: The United States, Italy and Spain provided the acute and convalescent COVID-19 samples. T cells, B-cell-depleted T cells, or PBMCs provided the cDNA or gDNA that served as material.

Germline V gene data show CDR1 as LNHDA and CDR2 as SQIVND (reference sequence). CDR3 length: 13 residues. V lost 10 bases and J lost 7; bases outside the gene matches: 12. This TCR was sampled from a man aged 50 or older with acute or convalescent COVID-19. The material sequenced was peripheral blood. This sequence joins TRBV19 and TRBJ2-7, with 8 bases fitting TRBD1. The CDR3 is CATRRQGSEEQYF. DNA for the CDR3: TGTGCCACCCGAAGACAGGGGTCGGAAGAGCAGTACTTC.